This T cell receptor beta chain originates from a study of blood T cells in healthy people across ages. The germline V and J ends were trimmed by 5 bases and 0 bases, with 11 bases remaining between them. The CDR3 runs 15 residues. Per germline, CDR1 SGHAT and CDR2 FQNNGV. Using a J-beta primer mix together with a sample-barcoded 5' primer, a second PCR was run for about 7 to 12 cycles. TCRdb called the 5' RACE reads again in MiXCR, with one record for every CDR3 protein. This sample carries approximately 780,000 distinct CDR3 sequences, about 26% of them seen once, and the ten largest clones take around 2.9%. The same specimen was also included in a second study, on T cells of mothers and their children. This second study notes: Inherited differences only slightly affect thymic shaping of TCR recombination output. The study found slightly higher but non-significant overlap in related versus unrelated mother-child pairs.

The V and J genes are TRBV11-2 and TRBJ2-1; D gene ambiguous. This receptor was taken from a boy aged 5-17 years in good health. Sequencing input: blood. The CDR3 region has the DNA TGTGCCAGCAGCCAAACTAAGAGCTCCTACAATGAGCAGTTCTTC. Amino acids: CASSQTKSSYNEQFF.